This T cell receptor beta chain came from a study of naive and memory T cell subsets (dated by TCRdb to 2015 to 2018). For the wider study: An open-source, UMI-based TCR alpha and beta sequencing pipeline was applied to sorted naive and memory peripheral blood T cell subsets. Complete agreement was observed between the functional CMV T cell responses and the IgG serology results. RNA was DNase-treated and reverse transcribed with TCR constant-region primers, mostly using SuperScript III.

Paper-wide results and their limitations: RNA-based TCR counts may be affected by expression changes linked to T cell activation and differentiation. Each clonotype was defined as a single alpha or beta chain sequence rather than as a paired alpha/beta receptor. After error correction, over 90% of naive TCR sequences appeared only once, giving much steeper abundance distributions than memory subsets. Gini index rose and Shannon and inverse Simpson diversity fell from naive through CM, EM and EMRA in both CD4 and CD8 cells. The repertoire findings for the naive and memory subsets could not be validated against a ground truth, as none was available. TCR abundance followed a power law whose exponent differed between naive and memory subsets but was consistent across the three individuals.

Separate amplification of TCR alpha and beta chain libraries was performed from the second PCR step onward. CMV status of each donor was established by measuring IFNgamma production from CD4+ T cells after fresh PBMCs were stimulated overnight with CMV viral lysate. Using Miltenyi beads, CD4 T cells were first positively selected, and CD8 T cells were then positively selected from the CD4-negative fraction. Cells stained for CD3, CD4, CD8, CD45RA, CD27 and a live/dead dye were sorted on a BD Aria II into four subsets by CD45RA and CD27. Blood was obtained from a few healthy volunteers, and the blood from each volunteer was fractionated into CD4 and CD8 T cells and subsequently into four differentiation subsets. Approximately 110 ml of peripheral blood was taken from each donor, and PBMC were separated by density-gradient centrifugation on Ficoll-Paque PLUS. The sorted cells were lysed in RLT buffer, after which RNA was extracted using a Qiagen RNeasy kit and kept at -80 degrees C.

According to the germline V gene, CDR1 reads MGHDK and CDR2 reads SYGVNS. Reading from cysteine to phenylalanine, the CDR3 counts 13 amino acids. The retained sequence is limited to the CDR3, 39 bases, with the frame set at the first base. V is clipped by 3 bases and J by 4 bases, and the sequence between their germline boundaries is 9 bases long. Worth noting for this clonotype: Its antigen has not been determined. Nothing much larger sits one base from this clone, and base qualities are not available.

Library preparation used UMI-ligation and nested PCR. To cover both TRBC1 and TRBC2, the beta constant-region primer consisted of an equimolar mix of two oligonucleotides. The ligated cDNA went through four rounds of PCR with nested alpha and beta constant-region primers together with the SP2 primer. A single-stranded oligonucleotide carrying the SP2 primer and a 12-nucleotide UMI was ligated to the 3' end of the cDNA by T4 RNA ligase 1. Incubation of the ligation reaction was carried out at 16 degrees C for about 19-25 hours. PCR2 was typically run as a SYBR Green qPCR and stopped at a predetermined threshold to prevent over-amplification. Every purification after the first one was done using Agencourt AMPure XP magnetic beads. Library amounts were measured by Qubit and library quality was assessed on a TapeStation, where the main peak was expected at around 650 bp. The pooled libraries were sequenced on an Illumina MiSeq using v2 2x251 paired-end kits, which usually yielded roughly 0.95-2.2 million reads per sample. Each sample's library went into the pool at approximately 4.3 nM, and about 5-8% PhiX was added to help with cluster recognition. For the original study's pipeline: Decombinator assigned V and J genes to Demultiplexor-processed FASTQ reads by tag matching, allowing a single base-pair mismatch. Collapsinator used UMIs to correct both sequencing errors and frequency errors arising from PCR heterogeneity. CDR3Translator translated TCRs and extracted CDR3s from the conserved cysteine to the FGXG phenylalanine, flagging non-productive sequences. Gini, Shannon entropy and inverse Simpson indices were calculated on repertoires subsampled to equal numbers of UMI-defined TCRs. Within the linear range, a power law was fitted to clonotype abundance distributions using maximum likelihood. When run on a single naive CD8 sample, MIGEC and the pipeline yielded similar UMI counts, similar unique TCR numbers and similar clonal distributions. Repertoires were searched for several thousand CMV-associated CDR3 sequences compiled from VDJdb and a published dataset. TCRdb ran its own pipeline on the public reads, namely fastp trimming at Q25 and MiXCR clone calling, and kept in-frame beta chains. A single entry per CDR3 protein holds the most common genes and DNA from its merged rows. Here the V and J calls rest on TCRdb's processing, not on the authors' analysis. In this sample the table shows about 120,000 distinct CDR3 sequences, roughly 32% of which occur a single time. The ten most abundant clones make up about 0.85% of the sample.

This TCR came from a human donor in good health. The sample comprised central memory CD4+ T cells from blood. The cell subset or site label for this specimen denotes: central memory, CD45RA- CD27+. The chain was built from TRBV25-1 and TRBJ1-1; the D gene cannot be resolved reliably. The CDR3 sequence is CASSDMGSTEAFF. The bases read TGTGCCAGCAGTGATATGGGCAGCACTGAAGCTTTCTTT.